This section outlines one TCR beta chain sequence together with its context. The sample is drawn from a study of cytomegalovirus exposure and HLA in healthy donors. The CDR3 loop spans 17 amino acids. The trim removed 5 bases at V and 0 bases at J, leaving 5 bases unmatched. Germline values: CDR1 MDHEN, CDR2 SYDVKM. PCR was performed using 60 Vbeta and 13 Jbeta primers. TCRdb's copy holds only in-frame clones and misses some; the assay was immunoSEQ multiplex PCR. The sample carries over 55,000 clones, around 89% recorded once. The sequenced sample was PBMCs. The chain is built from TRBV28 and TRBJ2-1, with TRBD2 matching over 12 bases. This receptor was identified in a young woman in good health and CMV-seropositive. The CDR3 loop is CASSPGTSGHSYNEQFF. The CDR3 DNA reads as TGTGCCAGCAGTCCTGGGACTAGCGGGCACTCCTACAATGAGCAGTTCTTC.